This is a list of T cell receptor beta chains from one sample in a study of OX40 agonist ivuxolimab in advanced cancers. The method was immunoSEQ multiplex PCR; TCRdb's version includes in-frame clones alone and lacks a portion of them. This table has approximately 92,000 clones, roughly 94% appearing once. The specimen was CD4+ or CD8+ T cells sorted from blood, collected in a trial of the OX40 agonist ivuxolimab. The receptors here all came from an adult with an advanced solid tumor such as melanoma, head and neck, liver or kidney cancer. CDR3s leave out the opening cysteine and the closing phenylalanine or tryptophan. Each record gives: V gene, clone size, J gene, CDR3 protein. Clone size appears in some rows only: once, few, many, or a class for an expanded clone.

>TRBV25-1|NA|TRBJ2-7
ASSERLRRGEQY
>TRBV6-5|once|TRBJ1-2
AGSYRDLGYGYT
>TRBV28|NA|TRBJ2-3
ASSFSVPDTQY
>TRBV19|NA|TRBJ1-1
ASSIDRGNEAF
>TRBV19|once|TRBJ2-7
ASSNRYRNYEQY
>TRBV5-4|NA|TRBJ2-1
ASSLGGTVYNEQF
>TRBV11-2|NA|TRBJ2-3
ASSRLHGTGAPDTQY
>TRBV6-5|NA|TRBJ2-1
ASSPGGGNEQF
>TRBV6-5|NA|TRBJ2-1
ASSYGGTNLNEQF
>TRBV11-2|NA|TRBJ2-7
ASTPSYEQY
>TRBV4-3|NA|TRBJ2-1
ASSRLGTGGYNEQF
>TRBV9|NA|TRBJ1-3
ASSVFPGPSSGNTIY
>TRBV30|NA|TRBJ1-4
AWSKGGGSELF
>TRBV27|NA|TRBJ1-1
ASSLIGMNTEAF
>TRBV19|few|TRBJ1-3
AAKPGSAGNTIY
>TRBV7-2|NA|TRBJ2-3
ASSSAGKDTQY
>TRBV5-4|NA|TRBJ1-2
ASSFSPLGYT
>TRBV18|NA|TRBJ1-1
ASSPGERAEAF
>TRBV10-3|NA|TRBJ1-3
AISEPTGAAGNTIY
>TRBV6-6|once|TRBJ1-1
ASSYGGTNTEAF
>TRBV27|NA|TRBJ1-3
ASSLNQGPGSGNTIY
>TRBV7-9|NA|TRBJ1-2
ASSSDSYGYT
>TRBV29-1|once|TRBJ2-7
SVEGDSSYEQY
>TRBV4-3|once|TRBJ2-7
ASSQTRLGGYEQY
>TRBV5-1|NA|TRBJ2-1
ASSLQGAEYDEQF
>TRBV2|NA|TRBJ2-3
ASRAPGQTDTQY
>TRBV7-9|NA|TRBJ2-7
ASSPNPRGYEQY
>TRBV5-8|once|TRBJ1-3
ASSLYVGASGNTIY
>TRBV7-6|NA|TRBJ1-1
ASSFQVNTEAF
>TRBV10-2|once|TRBJ1-1
AVSTGLATEAF
>TRBV6-6|NA|TRBJ1-4
ASSPGQAGAEKLF
>TRBV18|NA|TRBJ1-3
ASSASGGVSGNTIY
>TRBV29-1|NA|TRBJ1-2
SVEDRVRREGYT
>TRBV5-4|NA|TRBJ2-2
ASSLAAGANTGELF